These T cell receptor beta chains were read from a single sample in a study of T cell changes during pregnancy in multiple sclerosis. Some clones are missing from TCRdb's copy, which holds only in-frame ones; the method was immunoSEQ multiplex PCR. The sample holds approximately 23,000 clones; roughly nine tenths are singletons and the top ten take 0.55% to 0.7%. This specimen consisted of CD4+ T cells from peripheral blood mononuclear cells, obtained in the third trimester of pregnancy. All receptors come from a female donor in good health, enrolled as a control in a pregnancy study. CDR3s include the opening cysteine and the closing phenylalanine or tryptophan. The order of the fields is V gene, CDR3 length, clone size, J gene, D gene, CDR3 DNA, CDR3 protein. The D gene is left open where the match is weak. Size is omitted from some rows. Given values are once, few, many or a class for expanded clones.

V gene: TRBV5-1
CDR3 length: 14
clone size: .
J gene: TRBJ2-7
D gene: TRBD2
CDR3 DNA: TGCGCCAGCAGCTTGGCTAGCGGGAGTTACGAGCAGTACTTC
CDR3 protein: CASSLASGSYEQYF

V gene: TRBV6-5
CDR3 length: 15
clone size: .
J gene: TRBJ1-1
D gene: TRBD1
CDR3 DNA: TGTGCCAGCAGTTACGGGACAGGGGGTTACACTGAAGCTTTCTTT
CDR3 protein: CASSYGTGGYTEAFF

V gene: TRBV6-5
CDR3 length: 15
clone size: .
J gene: TRBJ2-5
D gene: .
CDR3 DNA: TGTGCCAGCACCGAACACAGGGGGGGCCAAGAGACCCAGTACTTC
CDR3 protein: CASTEHRGGQETQYF

V gene: TRBV12-5
CDR3 length: 17
clone size: .
J gene: TRBJ2-1
D gene: TRBD1
CDR3 DNA: TGTGCTAGTGGTTTGGTGACCCGGGACAGGGTAGATGGGGAGCAGTTCTTC
CDR3 protein: CASGLVTRDRVDGEQFF

V gene: TRBV19
CDR3 length: 18
clone size: .
J gene: TRBJ1-1
D gene: .
CDR3 DNA: TGTGCCAGCTCCCCCTTCGCTGGGAGGGGGTCCCGCAACACTGAAGCTTTCTTT
CDR3 protein: CASSPFAGRGSRNTEAFF

V gene: TRBV28
CDR3 length: 16
clone size: .
J gene: TRBJ1-1
D gene: .
CDR3 DNA: TGTGCCAGCAGTTTTTCACCCAGCGGGCTAAACACTGAAGCTTTCTTT
CDR3 protein: CASSFSPSGLNTEAFF

V gene: TRBV30
CDR3 length: 13
clone size: .
J gene: TRBJ2-3
D gene: .
CDR3 DNA: TGTGCCTGGGTCCCTAGGTTCACAGATACGCAGTATTTT
CDR3 protein: CAWVPRFTDTQYF

V gene: TRBV7-3
CDR3 length: 13
clone size: .
J gene: TRBJ2-3
D gene: .
CDR3 DNA: TGTGCCAGCAGCGAGAGGCGGGGTGTAACGCAGTATTTT
CDR3 protein: CASSERRGVTQYF

V gene: TRBV19
CDR3 length: 13
clone size: .
J gene: TRBJ2-3
D gene: TRBD1
CDR3 DNA: TGTGCCTCCCGGGACAGGCAGACAGATACGCAGTATTTT
CDR3 protein: CASRDRQTDTQYF

V gene: TRBV5-1
CDR3 length: 15
clone size: once
J gene: TRBJ2-7
D gene: .
CDR3 DNA: TGCGCCAGCAGCTTGATCGACACCTTATCTTACGAGCAGTACTTC
CDR3 protein: CASSLIDTLSYEQYF

V gene: TRBV19
CDR3 length: 15
clone size: .
J gene: TRBJ1-6
D gene: TRBD1
CDR3 DNA: TGTGCCAGTAGCACAACCGGGACAGGGAATTCACCCCTCCACTTT
CDR3 protein: CASSTTGTGNSPLHF

V gene: TRBV5-1
CDR3 length: 18
clone size: .
J gene: TRBJ1-1
D gene: .
CDR3 DNA: TGCGCCAGCAGCTTTATCTCCGGGACTGTGTCCAAAAACACTGAAGCTTTCTTT
CDR3 protein: CASSFISGTVSKNTEAFF

V gene: TRBV28
CDR3 length: 17
clone size: .
J gene: TRBJ2-4
D gene: TRBD1
CDR3 DNA: TGTGCCAGCAGTCCTTCCGGGACAGGGGGTTCCAAAAACATTCAGTACTTC
CDR3 protein: CASSPSGTGGSKNIQYF

V gene: TRBV9
CDR3 length: 13
clone size: .
J gene: TRBJ2-1
D gene: .
CDR3 DNA: TGTGCCAGCAGCGTAGTGTTCGGGGAAGAGCAGTTCTTC
CDR3 protein: CASSVVFGEEQFF

V gene: TRBV10-3
CDR3 length: 18
clone size: .
J gene: TRBJ2-7
D gene: .
CDR3 DNA: TGTGCCATCAGTGATCCCTTCCGCAGCGGGCTGGCAGCCTACGAGCAGTACTTC
CDR3 protein: CAISDPFRSGLAAYEQYF

V gene: TRBV7-9
CDR3 length: 17
clone size: once
J gene: TRBJ2-7
D gene: .
CDR3 DNA: TGTGCCAGCAGCTTAAGTAGTCACAGCACTTTTTACTACGAGCAGTACTTC
CDR3 protein: CASSLSSHSTFYYEQYF

V gene: TRBV2
CDR3 length: 15
clone size: .
J gene: TRBJ2-3
D gene: .
CDR3 DNA: TGTGCCAGCAGGCCTAGGGGAACGGGCACAGATACGCAGTATTTT
CDR3 protein: CASRPRGTGTDTQYF

V gene: TRBV6-6
CDR3 length: 15
clone size: .
J gene: TRBJ2-4
D gene: .
CDR3 DNA: TGTGCCAGCAGTTACACCGTTGGGGGGAAAAACATTCAGTACTTC
CDR3 protein: CASSYTVGGKNIQYF

V gene: TRBV19
CDR3 length: 13
clone size: .
J gene: TRBJ2-7
D gene: .
CDR3 DNA: TGTGCCAGTAGTATTGGCCCCACGAGCGGACAGTACTTC
CDR3 protein: CASSIGPTSGQYF

V gene: TRBV6-5
CDR3 length: 15
clone size: .
J gene: TRBJ1-5
D gene: TRBD1
CDR3 DNA: TGTGCCAGCAGCCCGGACAGGGGAAGCAATCAGCCCCAGCATTTT
CDR3 protein: CASSPDRGSNQPQHF

V gene: TRBV7-3
CDR3 length: 15
clone size: once
J gene: TRBJ2-5
D gene: TRBD2
CDR3 DNA: TGTGCCAGCAGCTCCGTAGCGGGGGGCCAAGAGACCCAGTACTTC
CDR3 protein: CASSSVAGGQETQYF

V gene: TRBV4-3
CDR3 length: 14
clone size: .
J gene: TRBJ2-5
D gene: .
CDR3 DNA: TGCGCCAGCAGTCAAGCTGGAGGGTCAGAGACCCAGTACTTC
CDR3 protein: CASSQAGGSETQYF

V gene: TRBV5-1
CDR3 length: 17
clone size: .
J gene: TRBJ2-2
D gene: TRBD2
CDR3 DNA: TGCGCCAGCAGCCCAAGCCGGCTAGCGGGATTCCCCGGGGAGCTGTTTTTT
CDR3 protein: CASSPSRLAGFPGELFF

V gene: TRBV7-2
CDR3 length: 15
clone size: .
J gene: TRBJ2-5
D gene: TRBD1
CDR3 DNA: TGTGCCAGCAGCTTAGACTCCGGGACAGGGGTGACCCAGTACTTC
CDR3 protein: CASSLDSGTGVTQYF

V gene: TRBV7-6
CDR3 length: 16
clone size: once
J gene: TRBJ2-2
D gene: TRBD2
CDR3 DNA: TGTGCCAGCAGCACCCACCCCAGCGGGAACGCCGGGGAGCTGTTTTTT
CDR3 protein: CASSTHPSGNAGELFF

V gene: TRBV25-1
CDR3 length: 16
clone size: .
J gene: TRBJ2-5
D gene: TRBD1
CDR3 DNA: TGTGCCAGCAGTGAAAGGGACAGGTCAGAGGGAGAGACCCAGTACTTC
CDR3 protein: CASSERDRSEGETQYF

V gene: TRBV7-8
CDR3 length: 16
clone size: .
J gene: TRBJ2-2
D gene: TRBD2
CDR3 DNA: TGTGCCAGCAGCTCCGGACTAGCGGGAGATACCGGGGAGCTGTTTTTT
CDR3 protein: CASSSGLAGDTGELFF

V gene: TRBV18
CDR3 length: 15
clone size: .
J gene: TRBJ2-2
D gene: .
CDR3 DNA: TGTGCCAGCTCCCGTACCCAAGCGAGCACCGGGGAGCTGTTTTTT
CDR3 protein: CASSRTQASTGELFF

V gene: TRBV6-1
CDR3 length: 15
clone size: .
J gene: TRBJ2-3
D gene: TRBD2
CDR3 DNA: TGTGCCAGCACCCCGACTAGCGGGAGTCCCGGCGCGCAGTATTTT
CDR3 protein: CASTPTSGSPGAQYF

V gene: TRBV7-3
CDR3 length: 13
clone size: once
J gene: TRBJ2-3
D gene: TRBD1
CDR3 DNA: TGTGCCAGCAGCAAATGGACAGGGGATACGCAGTATTTT
CDR3 protein: CASSKWTGDTQYF

V gene: TRBV5-1
CDR3 length: 12
clone size: .
J gene: TRBJ2-2
D gene: .
CDR3 DNA: TGCGCCAGTGGAGCGACCTCCGGGGAGCTGTTTTTT
CDR3 protein: CASGATSGELFF

V gene: TRBV6-5
CDR3 length: 13
clone size: .
J gene: TRBJ2-7
D gene: .
CDR3 DNA: TGTGCCAGCAGAAGGGACACATACTACGAGCAGTACTTC
CDR3 protein: CASRRDTYYEQYF

V gene: TRBV7-9
CDR3 length: 15
clone size: .
J gene: TRBJ1-1
D gene: TRBD1
CDR3 DNA: TGTGCCAGCAGCCCGGGACAGGGAGTAGGGACTGAAGCTTTCTTT
CDR3 protein: CASSPGQGVGTEAFF

V gene: TRBV4-2
CDR3 length: 14
clone size: .
J gene: TRBJ2-3
D gene: .
CDR3 DNA: TGTGCCAGCAGCTTGCAACTTAAGTTCGATACGCAGTATTTT
CDR3 protein: CASSLQLKFDTQYF

V gene: TRBV6-5
CDR3 length: 12
clone size: .
J gene: TRBJ1-2
D gene: .
CDR3 DNA: TGTGCCAGCAGTTTTGACAGATATGGCTACACCTTC
CDR3 protein: CASSFDRYGYTF

V gene: TRBV5-5
CDR3 length: 14
clone size: .
J gene: TRBJ2-1
D gene: .
CDR3 DNA: TGTGCCAGCAGCTTGGGGTCAGTGAACAATGAGCAGTTCTTC
CDR3 protein: CASSLGSVNNEQFF

V gene: TRBV2
CDR3 length: 16
clone size: once
J gene: TRBJ2-5
D gene: .
CDR3 DNA: TGTGCCAGCAGTGAAGATGGCGGGTCCCTTTCAGAGACCCAGTACTTC
CDR3 protein: CASSEDGGSLSETQYF

V gene: TRBV7-2
CDR3 length: 15
clone size: once
J gene: TRBJ1-1
D gene: TRBD1
CDR3 DNA: TGTGCCAGCAGCTCTAGACAGGGAATGAACACTGAAGCTTTCTTT
CDR3 protein: CASSSRQGMNTEAFF

V gene: TRBV7-2
CDR3 length: 14
clone size: .
J gene: TRBJ2-1
D gene: .
CDR3 DNA: TGTGCCAGCAGCTATCCACCGAGGGGGGGTGAGCAGTTCTTC
CDR3 protein: CASSYPPRGGEQFF

V gene: TRBV5-1
CDR3 length: 16
clone size: .
J gene: TRBJ2-1
D gene: .
CDR3 DNA: TGCGCCAGCAGCTTGGCGGATGCGGGGAGGTACAATGAGCAGTTCTTC
CDR3 protein: CASSLADAGRYNEQFF

V gene: TRBV5-1
CDR3 length: 14
clone size: once
J gene: TRBJ2-1
D gene: .
CDR3 DNA: TGCGCCAGCAGCTTACTGGGCAGCCAAAATGAGCAGTTCTTC
CDR3 protein: CASSLLGSQNEQFF

V gene: TRBV5-1
CDR3 length: 15
clone size: .
J gene: TRBJ1-3
D gene: TRBD1
CDR3 DNA: TGCGCCAGCAGCTGGGACAGGAGCTCTGGAAACACCATATATTTT
CDR3 protein: CASSWDRSSGNTIYF

V gene: TRBV29-1
CDR3 length: 11
clone size: .
J gene: TRBJ1-1
D gene: .
CDR3 DNA: TGCAGCGTTGGGACAAACACTGAAGCTTTCTTT
CDR3 protein: CSVGTNTEAFF

V gene: TRBV4-3
CDR3 length: 16
clone size: few
J gene: TRBJ2-5
D gene: TRBD2
CDR3 DNA: TGCGCCAGCAGCCAAGGGCCGGTAGCGGGGGGCTGGACCCAGTACTTC
CDR3 protein: CASSQGPVAGGWTQYF

V gene: TRBV9
CDR3 length: 14
clone size: .
J gene: TRBJ2-3
D gene: TRBD1
CDR3 DNA: TGTGCCAGCAGCCGGGACAGGGGAACAGATACGCAGTATTTT
CDR3 protein: CASSRDRGTDTQYF

V gene: TRBV7-9
CDR3 length: 16
clone size: .
J gene: TRBJ1-4
D gene: .
CDR3 DNA: TGTGCCAGCAGCTTAGTCGGAGTAACGACTAATGAAAAACTGTTTTTT
CDR3 protein: CASSLVGVTTNEKLFF

V gene: TRBV5-8
CDR3 length: 15
clone size: .
J gene: TRBJ1-6
D gene: TRBD1
CDR3 DNA: TGTGCCAGCAGCTTGAGATCAGGGGGCCGATCACCCCTCCACTTT
CDR3 protein: CASSLRSGGRSPLHF

V gene: TRBV7-9
CDR3 length: 14
clone size: few
J gene: TRBJ2-5
D gene: TRBD1
CDR3 DNA: TGTGCCAGCAGCTTCGGACAGGGTCAAGAGACCCAGTACTTC
CDR3 protein: CASSFGQGQETQYF

V gene: TRBV19
CDR3 length: 13
clone size: .
J gene: TRBJ1-1
D gene: TRBD1
CDR3 DNA: TGTGCCAGTACCCCCACAGGGGCTACTGAAGCTTTCTTT
CDR3 protein: CASTPTGATEAFF

V gene: TRBV5-1
CDR3 length: 13
clone size: .
J gene: TRBJ2-7
D gene: TRBD1
CDR3 DNA: TGCGCCAGCAGCGCCGACAGGGGTAACGAGCAGTACTTC
CDR3 protein: CASSADRGNEQYF

V gene: TRBV19
CDR3 length: 14
clone size: .
J gene: TRBJ2-2
D gene: .
CDR3 DNA: TGTGCCAGTAGTACCCGGACAGCCCCCGGGGAGCTGTTTTTT
CDR3 protein: CASSTRTAPGELFF

V gene: TRBV12-5
CDR3 length: 12
clone size: .
J gene: TRBJ1-1
D gene: .
CDR3 DNA: TGTGCTAGTGGCTCCGGGACTTCTGAAGCTTTCTTT
CDR3 protein: CASGSGTSEAFF

V gene: TRBV7-8
CDR3 length: 16
clone size: few
J gene: TRBJ1-1
D gene: .
CDR3 DNA: TGTGCCAGCAGCCCTCCAGGCGGGCTCATGAACACTGAAGCTTTCTTT
CDR3 protein: CASSPPGGLMNTEAFF

V gene: TRBV6-5
CDR3 length: 13
clone size: .
J gene: TRBJ2-7
D gene: .
CDR3 DNA: TGTGCCAGTTCGGGGGGCAGCTCCTACGAGCAGTACTTC
CDR3 protein: CASSGGSSYEQYF

V gene: TRBV30
CDR3 length: 12
clone size: few
J gene: TRBJ1-1
D gene: TRBD1
CDR3 DNA: TGTGCCTGGGGGGGACAGGGGGAAATGTTTCTCTTT
CDR3 protein: CAWGGQGEMFLF